The 31 T cell receptor beta chains below come from one sample, sequenced in a study of blood T cell repertoires in COVID-19. Repertoires were generated with immunoSEQ multiplex PCR, while TCRdb's copy carries only in-frame clones and drops some. The sample includes 200,000 to 250,000 clones, 75% to 90% of them seen just once. The sequencing input was PBMCs or T cells enriched from blood (not recorded which). All receptors derive from a woman younger than 35 in a cohort exposed to, infected with or recovered from COVID-19 (not recorded which).

V is TRBV7-9 and J is TRBJ2-3; weak D call: TRBD2 (7 bases). In germline, CDR1 is SEHNR, CDR2 FQNEAQ (reference sequence). The CDR3 spans 17 residues. The V end lost 1 base, the J end lost 2 bases, and 16 bases lay between the germline ends. The CDR3 sequence is CASSLDIWRGPTDTQYF. In nucleotides, the CDR3 is TGTGCCAGCAGCTTAGATATATGGCGGGGGCCCACAGATACGCAGTATTTT.

This clone was seen only once. The rearrangement links TRBV6-5 to TRBJ2-7, with TRBD2 matching 9 bases. There are 14 residues in the CDR3. The V gene end was trimmed by 6 bases and the J gene end by 0 bases; junction bases not matched to a gene: 3. Germline CDR1 reads MNHEY; CDR2 reads SVGAGI. CDR3 coding DNA: TGTGCCAGCAGGCCTAGCGGGGCCTCCTACGAGCAGTACTTC. Translated, it gives CASRPSGASYEQYF.

The J gene is TRBJ2-3, the V gene TRBV6-4; the match to TRBD2 covers 10 bases. V dropped 3 bases and J dropped 0; count of bases not matched to a gene: 6. The CDR3 runs 17 residues. CDR1 and CDR2 (germline): MRHNA, SNTAGT. The CDR3 DNA follows: TGTGCCAGCAGTGAAACTAGCGGGGTGACTAGCACAGATACGCAGTATTTT. Translated: CASSETSGVTSTDTQYF.

The V gene is TRBV6-5, the J gene TRBJ1-3, with D perhaps matching TRBD1 (6 bases). Germline-derived CDR1 and CDR2 are MNHEY and SVGAGI. The length of the CDR3 is 14 residues. The V gene lost 6 bases and the J gene lost 1 base, with 10 bases spanning the gap. Here the CDR3 DNA reads TGTGCCAGCAGGGTACAGGGTTCTGGAAACACCATATATTTT. Protein: CASRVQGSGNTIYF.

This chain links TRBV13 with TRBJ1-1, with 9 positions matching TRBD1. The length of the CDR3 is 14 residues. Losses at the gene ends were 3 bases for V and 6 bases for J; bases not matched to a gene: 5. Germline values: CDR1 PRHDT, CDR2 FYEKMQ (reference sequence). The CDR3 DNA is TGTGCCAGCAGCTTCCGGGACAGGGCCTCTGAAGCTTTCTTT. It encodes CASSFRDRASEAFF.

J is TRBJ2-1 and V is TRBV5-1; 7 nucleotides align to TRBD1. Unmatched junction bases numbered 3, after V lost 0 bases and J lost 9 bases. This CDR3 is 13 amino acids long. The germline gives CDR1 SGHRS, CDR2 YFSETQ. The CDR3, as DNA: TGCGCCAGCAGCTTGGCGTCAGGGGGTGAGCAGTTCTTC. Encoded protein: CASSLASGGEQFF.

This clone appeared a few times. The rearrangement uses TRBV4-1 and TRBJ2-2, with D perhaps matching TRBD1 (5 bases). The CDR3 has 16 amino acids. Germline assignment: CDR1 MGHRA and CDR2 YSYEKL. Trimming took off 0 bases at V and 6 bases at J, with 14 bases between the two ends. CDR3 protein: CASSQERMEQAGELFF. The CDR3 region has the DNA TGCGCCAGCAGCCAAGAAAGAATGGAACAGGCCGGGGAGCTGTTTTTT.

The J gene is TRBJ2-5, the V gene TRBV19, with D possibly matching TRBD2 (5 bases). Per the germline V gene, CDR1 is LNHDA and CDR2 is SQIVND (reference sequence). V dropped 6 bases and J dropped 4 bases, with 9 bases sitting between them. This CDR3 region has 12 residues. The CDR3 here is CASSLEGETQYF. CDR3 bases: TGTGCCAGTAGCCTAGAGGGAGAGACCCAGTACTTC.

This sequence joins TRBV6-5 and TRBJ2-1, with 12 bases lining up with TRBD1. V was pared by 2 bases and J by 12 bases, with 8 bases of the junction left unmatched. The germline V gene encodes CDR1 MNHEY and CDR2 SVGAGI. The CDR3 has 15 amino acids. The CDR3 protein is CASSYTLGQGAGQFF. CDR3 DNA: TGTGCCAGCAGTTACACCCTGGGACAGGGGGCCGGGCAGTTCTTC.

The chain recombines TRBV7-3 with TRBJ2-3, with 8 bases matching TRBD2. Germline V gene data show CDR1 as SGHTA and CDR2 as FQGTGA. The CDR3 runs 13 residues. With 5 bases clipped from V and 5 bases from J, the junction kept 3 bases outside the gene matches. The CDR3 protein is CASSPLAGDTQYF. CDR3 nucleotides: TGTGCCAGCAGCCCCCTAGCGGGAGATACGCAGTATTTT.

The rearrangement uses TRBV13 and TRBJ2-5; TRBD2 is a possible D gene (5 bases). The CDR3 covers 15 residues. From germline, CDR1 is PRHDT and CDR2 FYEKMQ (reference sequence). V was clipped by 2 bases and J by 4 bases, with 14 bases between them. The chain's CDR3 is CASSLRPGLRETQYF. The CDR3 nucleotides read TGTGCCAGCAGCTTACGCCCGGGGTTGAGAGAGACCCAGTACTTC. The full variable domain, its missing parts supplied by reference TRBV13 and TRBJ2-5, is AAGVIQSPRHLIKEKRETATLKCYPIPRHDTVYWYQQGPGQDPQFLISFYEKMQSDKGSIPDRFSAQQFSDYHSELNMSSLELGDSALYFCASSLRPGLRETQYFGPGTRLLVL.

In this sample, this clone turned up once. The chain joins TRBV5-6 to TRBJ1-2; D not certain. CDR1 is SGHDT, CDR2 YYEEEE, per germline. The CDR3 runs to 15 residues. With 0 bases removed from V and 8 bases from J, the gap between germline ends came to 17 bases. CDR3 residues: CASSLGGLPFRGYTF. The CDR3 DNA reads as TGTGCCAGCAGCTTGGGCGGGCTTCCCTTCCGAGGCTACACCTTC.

The V and J genes are TRBV9 and TRBJ2-3; 11 nucleotides align to TRBD2. This CDR3 contains 17 residues. J lost 8 bases, V lost 3 bases, and 14 bases had no gene match. Germline assignment: CDR1 SGDLS and CDR2 YYNGEE. CDR3 loop: CASSGGATSGRRGTQYF. The CDR3 DNA follows: TGTGCCAGCAGCGGAGGGGCCACTAGCGGGAGAAGGGGTACGCAGTATTTT.

This chain connects TRBV2 to TRBJ1-6; tentative D call: TRBD1 (6 bases). Deletions cut 8 bases from V and 6 bases from J, with 17 bases between. From germline, CDR1 is SNHLY and CDR2 FYNNEI. The CDR3 spans 15 residues. CDR3 bases: TGTGCCAGCGACCGGGGGGCCAGAAGTAATTCACCCCTCCACTTT. Translating it yields CASDRGARSNSPLHF.

The chain recombines TRBV9 with TRBJ2-3, with D maybe TRBD1 (6 bases). Trimming removed 3 bases from V and 0 bases from J, with 8 bases in between. The CDR3 is 14 residues long. The germline V gene has CDR1 SGDLS and CDR2 YYNGEE. For the CDR3, the DNA is TGTGCCAGCAGCGAAGACAGGAGCACAGATACGCAGTATTTT. Protein product: CASSEDRSTDTQYF. Full variable domain (remainder filled in from reference TRBV9 and TRBJ2-3): DSGVTQTPKHLITATGQRVTLRCSPRSGDLSVYWYQQSLDQGLQFLIQYYNGEERAKGNILERFSAQQFPDLHSELNLSSLELGDSALYFCASSEDRSTDTQYFGPGTRLTVL.

V usage is TRBV23-1 and J usage is TRBJ1-1; tentatively, D is TRBD1 (6 bases). TRBV23-1 is classed as an ORF, of uncertain function. The CDR3 runs to 14 residues. The CDR3 region has the DNA TGCGCTAGGCTGGGGGCGCCATTATGGACTGAAGCTTTCTTT. This translates into CARLGAPLWTEAFF.

The genes are TRBV9 and TRBJ2-3; tentative D call: TRBD2 (7 bases). The CDR3 spans 18 residues. V lost 0 bases and J 2 bases, leaving 19 bases between the germline ends. Germline V lookup: CDR1 SGDLS, CDR2 YYNGEE. CDR3 protein: CASSVERGGNPYTDTQYF. The CDR3 DNA is TGTGCCAGCAGCGTAGAGAGGGGGGGAAACCCGTACACAGATACGCAGTATTTT. The full variable domain, with the rest looked up from reference TRBV9 and TRBJ2-3, is DSGVTQTPKHLITATGQRVTLRCSPRSGDLSVYWYQQSLDQGLQFLIQYYNGEERAKGNILERFSAQQFPDLHSELNLSSLELGDSALYFCASSVERGGNPYTDTQYFGPGTRLTVL.

The chain employs TRBV18 and TRBJ2-2; no reliable D call. CDR3 length equals 11 residues. V lost 6 bases, J lost 7 bases, and 6 bases lay in between. The germline V gene encodes CDR1 KGHSH and CDR2 LQKENI. DNA of the CDR3: TGTGCCAGCTCCCCTAGCGGGGAGCTGTTTTTT. Its translation is CASSPSGELFF.

This clone was seen only once. The chain joins TRBV19 to TRBJ2-1; D not certain. Germline assignment: CDR1 LNHDA and CDR2 SQIVND (reference sequence). V was trimmed by 3 bases and J by 0 bases, leaving 9 bases between them. This CDR3 comprises 15 residues. CDR3 nucleotide sequence: TGTGCCAGTAGTATTGGCGGCACCTCCTACAATGAGCAGTTCTTC. This sequence encodes CASSIGGTSYNEQFF. The whole variable domain, remainder taken from reference TRBV19 and TRBJ2-1, is DGGITQSPKYLFRKEGQNVTLSCEQNLNHDAMYWYRQDPGQGLRLIYYSQIVNDFQKGDIAEGYSVSREKKESFPLTVTSAQKNPTAFYLCASSIGGTSYNEQFFGPGTRLTVL.

The chain has TRBV6-2 or TRBV6-3 and TRBJ2-6; D call uncertain. V dropped 4 bases and J dropped 3 bases, with 10 bases sitting between them. In germline, CDR1 is MNHEY, CDR2 SVGEGT. The CDR3 is made up of 15 amino acids. The CDR3 spells CASSSVPGGANVLTF. DNA of the CDR3: TGTGCCAGCAGTTCTGTTCCAGGTGGGGCCAACGTCCTGACTTTC.

The chain employs TRBV24-1 and TRBJ2-1; 8 positions agree with TRBD1. V lost 0 bases and J lost 8; bases outside the gene matches: 2. Germline CDR1 reads KGHDR; CDR2 reads SFDVKD. This CDR3 comprises 14 residues. CDR3 protein: CATSDLYRGDEQFF. DNA of the CDR3: TGTGCCACCAGTGATTTGTACAGGGGGGATGAGCAGTTCTTC.

V is TRBV10-3 and J is TRBJ1-5; the match to TRBD1 covers 7 bases. Per the germline V gene, CDR1 is ENHRY and CDR2 is SYGVKD. The CDR3 covers 13 residues. The V segment lost 6 bases and the J segment 7 bases; nucleotides outside the gene matches: 6. CDR3 nucleotide sequence: TGTGCCATCAGCCGACAGGGAGAACAGCCCCAGCATTTT. It specifies CAISRQGEQPQHF.

The gene calls are TRBV5-6 and TRBJ2-7, with D tentatively TRBD2 (5 bases). In germline, CDR1 is SGHDT, CDR2 YYEEEE. The CDR3 totals 13 residues. V gave up 2 bases and J gave up 2 bases, with 8 bases separating them. CDR3 residues: CASSFRGTYEQYF. CDR3 sequence (DNA): TGTGCCAGCAGCTTTCGAGGGACCTACGAGCAGTACTTC.

The V call is TRBV27, the J call TRBJ1-5; the D gene is possibly TRBD1 (5 bases). Germline CDR1 reads MNHEY; CDR2 reads SMNVEV (reference sequence). V lost 6 bases and J 2 bases, leaving 11 bases between the germline ends. The CDR3 sequence is 14 residues long. The CDR3 DNA reads TGTGCCAGCAGCTACACAGGAGGCAATCAGCCCCAGCATTTT. This sequence encodes CASSYTGGNQPQHF.

V usage is TRBV5-6 and J usage is TRBJ2-7; D gene ambiguous. This CDR3 has 14 residues. V lost 0 bases and J lost 0, with 7 bases in between. Germline V gives CDR1 SGHDT, CDR2 YYEEEE. The CDR3 sequence: CASSLGALSYEQYF. The DNA for the CDR3 is TGTGCCAGCAGCTTGGGGGCCCTCTCCTACGAGCAGTACTTC. The variable domain in full, completed from reference TRBV5-6 and TRBJ2-7, reads DAGVTQSPTHLIKTRGQQVTLRCSPKSGHDTVSWYQQALGQGPQFIFQYYEEEERQRGNFPDRFSGHQFPNYSSELNVNALLLGDSALYLCASSLGALSYEQYFGPGTRLTVT.

This rearrangement joins TRBV19 to TRBJ2-5; no definite D call. Germline CDR1 LNHDA, CDR2 SQIVND (reference sequence). Trimming stripped 5 bases from V and 1 base from J, with 5 bases between. The CDR3 length is 12 residues. The chain's CDR3 is CASSGTQETQYF. CDR3 nucleotide sequence: TGTGCCAGTAGTGGCACCCAAGAGACCCAGTACTTC.

The chain couples TRBV9 to TRBJ2-1; 12 positions agree with TRBD2. V was pared by 0 bases and J by 10 bases, with 14 bases of the junction left unmatched. Germline values: CDR1 SGDLS, CDR2 YYNGEE. The CDR3 extends over 18 amino acids. CDR3 protein: CASSVAISTSGGGREQFF. The DNA of the CDR3 is TGTGCCAGCAGCGTAGCCATTTCGACTAGCGGGGGTGGGAGGGAGCAGTTCTTC.

The chain uses TRBV19 and TRBJ1-1, with D possibly being TRBD1 (6 bases). Germline CDR1 and CDR2: LNHDA and SQIVND (reference sequence). The CDR3 totals 15 residues. Deletions cut 7 bases from V and 0 bases from J, with 15 bases between. In nucleotides, the CDR3 is TGTGCCAGTATCCGGACAGCCCTCATGAACACTGAAGCTTTCTTT. Its protein is CASIRTALMNTEAFF.

This clone has more than one count but fewer than ten. The chain couples TRBV6-6 to TRBJ2-1, with 15 bases aligning to TRBD2. The CDR3 totals 17 residues. The V gene end was trimmed by 5 bases and the J gene end by 6 bases; junction bases not matched to a gene: 8. Germline V lookup: CDR1 MNHNY, CDR2 SVGAGI (reference sequence). CDR3 in amino acids: CASSRRGLAGGVNEQFF. As DNA, the CDR3 is TGTGCCAGCAGTCGCCGAGGACTAGCGGGAGGGGTCAATGAGCAGTTCTTC.

The chain recombines TRBV7-8 with TRBJ2-1, with 11 positions matching TRBD2. V gave up 7 bases and J gave up 6 bases; unmatched junction bases: 14. Germline CDR1 SGHVS, CDR2 FQNEAQ. The CDR3 runs 17 residues. The DNA for the CDR3 is TGTGCCAGCATCAGGCTGTTGCGGCTAGCGGGGGGCAATGAGCAGTTCTTC. Protein product: CASIRLLRLAGGNEQFF.

The rearrangement joins TRBV27 to TRBJ1-5; D unresolved. Germline CDR1 is MNHEY and CDR2 is SMNVEV (reference sequence). Trimming shortened V by 5 bases and J by 2 bases, and 7 bases separated the two germline ends. The CDR3 is 13 amino acids. CDR3 sequence (DNA): TGTGCCAGCAGTCCCTATGGCAATCAGCCCCAGCATTTT. Amino acids: CASSPYGNQPQHF.